These 29 T cell receptor beta chains were sequenced from one sample in a study of blood T cell repertoires in COVID-19. The protocol was immunoSEQ multiplex PCR, while the TCRdb copy is restricted to in-frame clones and leaves out a portion. This table holds around 70,000 clones, around 89% found once. Sequences were obtained from peripheral blood. The receptor source for this set is a man in his fifties or sixties with acute or convalescent COVID-19.

The gene calls are TRBV19 and TRBJ1-5; weak D call: TRBD1 (6 bases). V shed 7 bases and J shed 2 bases, with 18 bases lying between them. This CDR3 region has 16 residues. CDR1 is LNHDA, CDR2 SQIVND, per germline (reference sequence). CDR3 amino acids: CASISGTSYGNQPQHF. The CDR3 bases are TGTGCCAGTATTTCAGGGACATCATATGGCAATCAGCCCCAGCATTTT. The full variable domain, completed using reference TRBV19 and TRBJ1-5, is DGGITQSPKYLFRKEGQNVTLSCEQNLNHDAMYWYRQDPGQGLRLIYYSQIVNDFQKGDIAEGYSVSREKKESFPLTVTSAQKNPTAFYLCASISGTSYGNQPQHFGDGTRLSIL.

The chain uses TRBV18 and TRBJ2-6; D is undetermined. Germline values: CDR1 KGHSH, CDR2 LQKENI. The ends were cut back, 3 bases at V and 0 bases at J, with 12 bases in the middle. The CDR3 length is 17 residues. In nucleotides, the CDR3 is TGTGCCAGCTCACCTCCGCAGGCCCTCTCTGGGGCCAACGTCCTGACTTTC. Its protein product is CASSPPQALSGANVLTF.

The chain joins TRBV2 to TRBJ2-2, with TRBD1 as a possible D gene (5 bases). This CDR3 comprises 14 residues. CDR1 SNHLY and CDR2 FYNNEI come from the germline V gene. V was clipped by 4 bases and J by 2 bases, with 8 bases between them. The CDR3 region has the DNA TGTGCCAGCAGTGGGGGCCTTAACACCGGGGAGCTGTTTTTT. Its protein product is CASSGGLNTGELFF.

The rearrangement joins TRBV19 to TRBJ1-5, with 7 nucleotides matching TRBD1. The CDR3 is 16 residues long. Germline assignment: CDR1 LNHDA and CDR2 SQIVND (reference sequence). Losses at the gene ends were 1 base for V and 1 base for J; bases not matched to a gene: 4. The CDR3 coding sequence is TGTGCCAGTAGTATAGTCGGACAGGTGAGCAATCAGCCCCAGCATTTT. It yields the protein CASSIVGQVSNQPQHF.

The J gene is TRBJ2-3, the V gene TRBV6-5, with 11 positions matching TRBD1. CDR1 MNHEY and CDR2 SVGAGI come from the germline V gene. V shed 6 bases and J 6 bases; nucleotides not matched to a gene: 2. The CDR3 has 13 amino acids. The chain's CDR3 is CASSGQGADTQYF. In DNA, the CDR3 is TGTGCCAGCAGCGGACAGGGGGCGGATACGCAGTATTTT.

This chain links TRBV24-1 with TRBJ2-1; 7 nucleotides align to TRBD2. The CDR3 has 14 residues. Trimming took 4 bases from V and 8 from J; bases not matched to a gene: 7. Per germline, CDR1 KGHDR and CDR2 SFDVKD. The CDR3 reads CATSDPQRGHEQFF. The CDR3, as DNA: TGTGCCACCAGTGACCCCCAGCGGGGACATGAGCAGTTCTTC.

The V and J genes are TRBV7-2 and TRBJ1-1, with 9 positions matching TRBD1. Germline loops: CDR1 SGHTA, CDR2 FQGNSA. With V trimmed by 1 base and J by 8 bases, 2 bases remained unmatched. CDR3 size: 13 residues. CDR3 residues: CASSLGQGGEAFF. The CDR3 DNA sequence: TGTGCCAGCAGCTTAGGACAGGGGGGAGAAGCTTTCTTT. Full variable domain (outside the CDR3, taken from reference TRBV7-2 and TRBJ1-1): GAGVSQSPSNKVTEKGKDVELRCDPISGHTALYWYRQSLGQGLEFLIYFQGNSAPDKSGLPSDRFSAERTGGSVSTLTIQRTQQEDSAVYLCASSLGQGGEAFFGQGTRLTVV.

The chain joins TRBV21-1 to TRBJ1-5; the table's D call of TRBD1 was not tested on the DNA. TRBV21-1 represents a pseudogene. This CDR3 has 19 amino acids. The CDR3 DNA reads as TGTGCCAGCAGGCTGCCGGGGGACAGTCGTGCGGATAGCAATCAGCCCCAGCATTTT. It encodes CASRLPGDSRADSNQPQHF.

This chain connects TRBV5-6 to TRBJ1-2; possible D gene TRBD1, 6 bases. Trimming removed 4 bases from V and 2 bases from J, with 15 bases in between. CDR3 length: 15 amino acids. Germline values: CDR1 SGHDT, CDR2 YYEEEE. CDR3 bases: TGTGCCAGCAGCACCTCCGGGACACTCAACTATGGCTACACCTTC. Protein sequence: CASSTSGTLNYGYTF.

The CDR3 sequence: CASGLGQGAFARNEQFF. The CDR3 coding sequence is TGTGCTAGTGGCCTGGGACAGGGGGCCTTCGCTAGGAATGAGCAGTTCTTC. This chain uses TRBV12-5 with TRBJ2-1; 12 bases fit TRBD1. The germline V gene encodes CDR1 LGHNT and CDR2 FRNRAP. V shed 6 bases, J shed 7 bases, and the junction held 13 bases outside the gene matches. The CDR3 runs to 17 residues.

CDR3 protein: CASSQEGGMGSPLHF. CDR3 DNA: TGTGCCAGCAGCCAAGAGGGGGGGATGGGGTCACCCCTCCACTTT. The V and J genes are TRBV3-1 (or the pseudogene TRBV3-2) and TRBJ1-6; a weak D match, TRBD1 (5 bases). Germline CDR1 and CDR2: LGHDT and YNNKEL (reference sequence). V was shortened by 0 bases and J by 10 bases, with 13 bases between the two germline ends. The CDR3 contains 15 residues.

This rearrangement joins TRBV6-1 to TRBJ1-5; possibly TRBD1 for D (6 bases). The CDR3 totals 16 residues. Trimming took 4 bases from V and 0 from J, leaving 13 bases between them. The V gene's germline CDR1 is MNHNS and CDR2 SASEGT. The CDR3 protein is CASSAMPGDSNQPQHF. DNA of the CDR3: TGTGCCAGCAGTGCCATGCCAGGGGATAGCAATCAGCCCCAGCATTTT.

The V gene is TRBV5-5, the J gene TRBJ2-1, with 7 bases identical to TRBD2. This CDR3 contains 16 residues. Unmatched junction bases numbered 7, after V lost 0 bases and J lost 4 bases. Germline V lookup: CDR1 SGHKS, CDR2 YYEKEE (reference sequence). CDR3 loop: CASSLARLAAYNEQFF. DNA of the CDR3: TGTGCCAGCAGCTTGGCACGGCTAGCGGCATACAATGAGCAGTTCTTC.

V and J are TRBV10-3 and TRBJ2-7; 9 bases are a match to TRBD1. The germline CDR1 and CDR2 sequences are ENHRY and SYGVKD. This CDR3 spans 14 amino acids. V shed 6 bases and J 7 bases; nucleotides not matched to a gene: 10. The CDR3 loop is CAISGDRAPDEQYF. The CDR3, as DNA: TGTGCCATCAGCGGGGACAGGGCCCCTGATGAGCAGTACTTC.

The chain links TRBV7-8 to TRBJ1-5; TRBD1 is a possible D gene (5 bases). This CDR3 is 15 amino acids long. Germline V lookup: CDR1 SGHVS, CDR2 FQNEAQ. V lost 0 bases to trimming and J lost 10 bases, with 16 bases between them. CDR3 sequence (DNA): TGTGCCAGCAGCTTAGCGAGTCAGGGTACTACTCCCCAGCATTTT. Its translation: CASSLASQGTTPQHF.

The V gene is TRBV2, the J gene TRBJ2-3, with TRBD2 matching over 10 bases. CDR3 size: 17 residues. The trim removed 4 bases at V and 0 bases at J, leaving 7 bases unmatched. The germline V gene encodes CDR1 SNHLY and CDR2 FYNNEI. The CDR3 region has the DNA TGTGCCAGCAGTGTCTCCCTAGCGGGAGCTAGCACAGATACGCAGTATTTT. Protein: CASSVSLAGASTDTQYF.

J is TRBJ2-1 and V is TRBV9; 9 nucleotides match TRBD2. CDR1 is SGDLS, CDR2 YYNGEE, per germline. CDR3 length: 15 residues. Germline trimming cut 4 bases from V and 4 bases from J; bases unmatched to any gene: 6. The CDR3 DNA reads TGTGCCAGCAGCCCATCTAGCGGGGTGTACAATGAGCAGTTCTTC. Its translation: CASSPSSGVYNEQFF.

The V and J genes are TRBV5-6 and TRBJ1-4; tentatively, D is TRBD1 (6 bases). CDR1 and CDR2 from the germline V gene are SGHDT and YYEEEE. CDR3 length: 14 residues. Trimming stripped 2 bases from V and 8 bases from J, with 13 bases between. CDR3 bases: TGTGCCAGCAGCTTTGGCAGGGGCAGAGAAAAACTGTTTTTT. Translating gives CASSFGRGREKLFF.

The chain joins TRBV6-5 to TRBJ2-3, with TRBD1 identical over 9 bases. CDR1 and CDR2 from the germline V gene are MNHEY and SVGAGI. The CDR3 has 14 amino acids. J gave up 1 base and V 6 bases, and 2 bases lay outside the gene matches. The chain's CDR3 is CASRRTGGTDTQYF. DNA for the CDR3: TGTGCCAGCAGACGGACAGGGGGCACAGATACGCAGTATTTT.

The chain links TRBV6-5 to TRBJ2-1; 8 nucleotides align to TRBD2. The germline V gene encodes CDR1 MNHEY and CDR2 SVGAGI. The CDR3 extends over 14 amino acids. J lost 4 bases, V lost 6 bases, and 5 bases had no gene match. CDR3 sequence: CASRSAGEYNEQFF. Written as DNA, the CDR3 is TGTGCCAGCAGGTCAGCGGGAGAGTACAATGAGCAGTTCTTC.

This clone was counted between two and nine times. J is TRBJ2-7 and V is TRBV5-4; the match to TRBD1 covers 9 bases. Germline values: CDR1 SGHNT, CDR2 YYREEE (reference sequence). CDR3 length: 14 amino acids. With 4 bases clipped from V and 2 bases from J, the junction kept 4 bases outside the gene matches. The CDR3 here is CASSRDRATYEQYF. In DNA, the CDR3 is TGTGCCAGCAGCCGGGACAGGGCCACCTACGAGCAGTACTTC.

CDR3 sequence (DNA): TGTGCCAGCAGCCCGGACAGGGGGGATTGGGAGACCCAGTACTTC. Its translation: CASSPDRGDWETQYF. The chain couples TRBV7-2 to TRBJ2-5; 10 nucleotides align to TRBD1. CDR1 SGHTA and CDR2 FQGNSA come from the germline V gene. Trimming took 5 bases from V and 5 from J; bases not matched to a gene: 8. The CDR3 consists of 15 residues.

The chain has TRBV5-5 and TRBJ1-4; TRBD1 matches 9 bases. The J segment lost 8 bases and the V segment lost 4 bases, leaving 12 bases of the junction unmatched. Germline loops: CDR1 SGHKS, CDR2 YYEKEE (reference sequence). CDR3 length: 16 amino acids. In nucleotides, the CDR3 is TGTGCCAGCAGCGCACTACCGGGACAGGGTCAGGAAAAACTGTTTTTT. As protein: CASSALPGQGQEKLFF.

CDR3 DNA: TGTGCCAGCAGCTTTCGTTTTTCTAGCCTCGGCTTCTACGAGCAGTACTTC. Translated: CASSFRFSSLGFYEQYF. The V call is TRBV5-6, the J call TRBJ2-7; D perhaps matches TRBD2 (5 bases). The V and J ends lost 2 bases and 3 bases respectively, with 21 bases between them. The CDR3 runs 17 residues. Germline V gene lookup returns CDR1 SGHDT and CDR2 YYEEEE.

This chain uses TRBV3-1 (or the pseudogene TRBV3-2) with TRBJ1-3; 8 bases are shared with TRBD1. The germline CDR1 and CDR2 sequences are LGHDT and YNNKEL (reference sequence). V lost 4 bases to trimming and J lost 0 bases; unmatched junction nucleotides: 5. This CDR3 comprises 16 residues. In nucleotides, the CDR3 is TGTGCCAGCAGCCCCAGACAGGGGAGCTCTGGAAACACCATATATTTT. Residues: CASSPRQGSSGNTIYF.

This clone was seen a single time. The rearrangement links TRBV7-8 to TRBJ1-2; 9 bases fit TRBD1. V shed 5 bases and J 8 bases; nucleotides not matched to a gene: 6. Per germline, CDR1 SGHVS and CDR2 FQNEAQ. The CDR3 has 13 amino acids. CDR3: CASSLQGAGGYTF. The CDR3 region has the DNA TGTGCCAGCAGCCTACAGGGGGCGGGCGGCTACACCTTC.

This clone has more than one count but fewer than ten. The chain recombines TRBV24-1 with TRBJ1-6; weak D call: TRBD1 (5 bases). The CDR3 loop spans 14 amino acids. Trimming pared 3 bases from V and 8 bases from J, leaving 10 bases between. Germline loops: CDR1 KGHDR, CDR2 SFDVKD. The CDR3 is CATSDPGADSPLHF. CDR3 nucleotide sequence: TGTGCCACCAGTGATCCTGGGGCCGATTCACCCCTCCACTTT.

The V and J genes are TRBV5-1 and TRBJ1-1; 9 bases agree with TRBD1. V lost 0 bases, J lost 11 bases, and 5 bases stayed unmatched. The CDR3 spans 13 residues. Germline values: CDR1 SGHRS, CDR2 YFSETQ. CDR3 DNA: TGCGCCAGCAGCTTGGACAGGGGGCGGTTGGCTTTCTTT. This codes for CASSLDRGRLAFF.

This clone was picked up one time. The V and J genes are TRBV5-1 and TRBJ2-7; D is undetermined. The CDR3 length is 13 residues. With 0 bases removed from V and 7 bases from J, the gap between germline ends came to 11 bases. Germline V gives CDR1 SGHRS, CDR2 YFSETQ. The CDR3 DNA is TGCGCCAGCAGCTTGGAGCCTACCCGGGAGCAGTACTTC. Encoded protein: CASSLEPTREQYF.